The source of this T cell receptor (beta chain) is a study of cytomegalovirus exposure and HLA in healthy donors (dated by TCRdb to about 2017). Turning to the overall study: An earlier analysis of approximately 640 of the donors reported about 250 Gb of sequence data and 117 million unique TCR beta sequences from roughly 200 million T cells. Approximately 330 gigabases of sequencing data and around 80 million unique TCR sequences made up an early release that covered 640 HLA-typed donors. Among the roughly 400 genotyped donors, about 83% belonged to the genetic ancestry cluster associated with self-reported Caucasian donors. The study was designed to test whether signatures of past pathogen exposure could be identified by cataloging public T cell receptors. The T cell repertoires of 700 or so subjects were profiled by immunosequencing and related to cytomegalovirus serostatus. Besides the first cohort of 550 to 750 subjects, a separate validation cohort made up of over 100 different subjects was used. High-throughput TCR immunosequencing, statistical association of individual TCRs with disease status, and machine learning were combined to predict cytomegalovirus infection status. A later analysis re-examined previously published TCR beta repertoires from several hundred donors and added high-resolution HLA genotyping to investigate patterns of TCR occurrence. The later analysis used no new phenotypic data to find candidate immune exposures, relying instead on TCR beta sequences and their occurrence across donors. In an earlier analysis of around 540 of the donors, high-throughput TCR beta sequencing was used to judge whether each TCR beta V gene segment behaved as functional or pseudogenic. Alongside the repertoire data, information on donor age, sex, ethnicity and CMV serostatus was compiled. A later genetic analysis used genome-wide SNP genotypes for about 60% of the roughly 700 donors, treating that subset as a discovery cohort. All discovery cohort repertoires had been generated using a single sequencing platform. Class I and class II HLA loci were covered by the typing at four-digit resolution. Typing coverage varied by locus: about 629-630 donors for A, B, C, DRB1 and DQB1; roughly 500 for DQA1; more than 600 for DPA1; around 450 for DPB1. Because of strong linkage in the cohort, four to six DR-DQ haplotypes were treated as single units for association and clustering. On average, roughly 240,000 unique TCR beta nucleotide sequences were sequenced per donor among 398 genotyped donors of the cohort, with approximately 18% of those sequences being non-productive. Results the study describes overall, beyond this receptor: Across donors, most TCR sequences were observed very rarely, whereas some public TCRs were present in many individuals. The presence/absence analyses assumed that sequencing depth was roughly uniform across donors, and that assumption may not be true. In this cohort, only TCR beta chains were sequenced, and detectable features were limited by the absence of alpha or paired-chain data. The classifier was reported to diagnose cytomegalovirus status with high specificity and sensitivity in both the original cohort and the validation cohort. An earlier analysis of 587 of the donors showed that most TCR beta V segments appeared in productive rearrangements either about 87% or about 30% of the time, which broadly matched IMGT annotations. An association between a missense DCLRE1C variant and V-gene and J-gene trimming of TCR beta chains was found in a later genetic analysis and replicated in an independent cohort. According to a later analysis, TCR association rates differed among HLA loci, with DRB1 alleles showing the most associated TCRs and HLA-C alleles showing the fewest. For the cohort, immune exposure information was limited to CMV serostatus. Some IMGT-functional V segments, including TRBV6-2 and TRBV6-3, could not be distinguished by the 87-base-pair reads and were therefore excluded. In the study, 150 to 200 TCR beta chains were listed as associated with cytomegalovirus. At a false discovery rate of 0.05, a later analysis linked under 20,000 TCR beta sequences to specific HLA alleles. The earlier analysis of fewer than 750 of the donors excluded seventeen rarely observed V segments, including chromosome 9 orphons, because counts were too low. A few of the identified cytomegalovirus-associated TCR beta chains were confirmed in vitro to be specific for cytomegalovirus antigens. A further reported finding was that TCR beta sequences accurately predicted the HLA-A and HLA-B alleles for most subjects in the first cohort. Most CMV-associated TCR beta chains appeared to be HLA-restricted in a later analysis, and the HLA associations seemed to be driven largely by CMV exposure. Because HLA typing was missing for some donors at each locus, association tests included only the typed subset. The authors suggested that the approach could potentially be generalized to other disease states and immunological phenotypes. Linkage disequilibrium might explain the correlated functional status among segregating V segments, but an unknown experimental factor could not be excluded. Several of the top co-occurrence clusters appeared to be linked to parvovirus B19, influenza, CMV and Epstein-Barr virus, according to a later analysis. A later analysis found that HLA-associated TCR beta chains were more clonally expanded and had lower generation probabilities than equally common non-associated chains. A cluster of highly shared sequence variants was judged likely to be a technical artifact of the sequencing pipeline. When HLA alleles, especially DR and DQ, strongly co-occurred, attributing TCR associations to individual alleles was difficult. According to a later genetic analysis, donors in an Asian-associated ancestry cluster had fewer N-insertions in productive TCRs than the approximately 630-donor mean.

The cohort was made up of 500 to 850 healthy bone marrow donors. At the time of sampling, every cohort member was nominally healthy, though immune exposures that went unrecorded were likely present. The donor tested CMV seronegative, placing the donor among the 300 to 450 seronegative members of the cohort. A peripheral blood sample was provided by each donor, and peripheral blood mononuclear cells were used for TCR beta sequencing. Genomic DNA was extracted from the blood cell samples with the Qiagen DNeasy Blood Extraction Kit. Library preparation was by the immunoSEQ multiplex PCR assay. For the multiplex PCR, a mixture combining 60 forward primers for TCR Vbeta segments and 13 reverse primers for TCR Jbeta segments was used. A multiplex PCR assay on genomic DNA amplified the CDR3 region of rearranged TCR beta genes. The amplified TCR beta libraries were sequenced on the Illumina HiSeq System as 87-base-pair reads. For the original study's pipeline: A later analysis tallied approximately 87 million unique TCR beta chains across the 666 repertoires, and about 12 million of those chains were shared by two or more donors. A nearest-neighbor algorithm error-corrected the raw reads and collapsed the reads into unique sequences, merging closely related sequences to remove PCR and sequencing errors. CDR3 sequences were aligned to IMGT reference sequences to assign V, D and J gene segments. Each retained sequence needed at least a six-nucleotide match to both a V gene segment and a J gene segment. Rearrangements were called productive when the CDR3 lacked stop codons and stayed in frame with V and J; all others were non-productive. Following IMGT convention, CDR3 was defined as the stretch from the second conserved V-encoded cysteine up to the conserved J-encoded phenylalanine. In an earlier analysis of more than 550 of the donors, sequences lacking an unambiguous match to a single V gene segment were excluded. In an earlier analysis of around 600 of the donors, V segments were called functional above 56.7% productive rearrangements and were called segregating when the between-donor standard deviation exceeded 5%. A statistical classification framework was built for diagnosing cytomegalovirus status from the catalog of TCR beta chain sequences. A later analysis assigned V and J genes by comparing TCR nucleotide sequences with IMGT/GENE-DB human TR gene sequences. Using the TCRdist pipeline, a later analysis assigned CDR3 sequences along with most-parsimonious VDJ recombination scenarios. In a later analysis, each TCR beta chain was defined by its CDR3 amino acid sequence together with its V-gene family, and reads without a unique V-gene family were excluded. As a way to deal with suspected cross-contamination and a sequencing artifact, a later analysis dropped approximately 570 nucleotide sequences that were highly shared and had low generation probability. In a later analysis, a clonal expansion index for each public chain was calculated from normalized within-repertoire ranks of inferred template counts. In a later analysis, generation probabilities were computed using a VDJ recombination model fitted to out-of-frame rearrangements, and the results were checked against IGoR. In a later analysis, hypergeometric tests were used to score TCR-TCR, TCR-HLA and TCR-CMV co-occurrence, with a repertoire-size bias correction applied to TCR pairs. To estimate false discovery rates, a later analysis permuted the HLA or CMV assignments 20 times. A later analysis grouped co-occurring TCRs with DBSCAN, adding TCRdist sequence similarity when clustering within HLA-allele-positive subsets. Repertoires with fewer than 30,000 or more than 120,000 public chains were left out of co-occurrence clustering, as were a handful of repertoires with anomalous nucleotide sharing. TCRdb's version of the immuneACCESS table is confined to in-frame rearrangements and falls short of the full clone set. An unresolved V gene accounts for under half of the shortfall where checked; the remainder is of unknown origin. The DNA gave D and trimming, while V, J and clone size come from that table. This sample gives about 130,000 clones in total; 79% of them show up just once. The top ten clonotypes cover roughly 2% of the sample.

A remark on this clone: Its cognate antigen has yet to be identified. Sequence at one end of the junction differs from germline and may be a read error.

Per the germline V gene (reference sequence), SSHAT is the CDR1 and FNYEAQ is the CDR2. Reading from cysteine to phenylalanine, the CDR3 counts 14 amino acids. The retained sequence is limited to the CDR3, 42 bases, with the frame set at the first base. The chain is assembled from TRBV7-7 and TRBJ2-7; the D gene is possibly TRBD1, with 6 bases matching. The sequence was obtained from a man aged 18 to 29 in good health and CMV-seronegative. The sample was PBMCs. The CDR3 sequence is CASSLGPGQYEQYF. The DNA sequence is given as TGTGCTAGCAGCTTAGGTCCAGGACAGTACGAGCAGTACTTC.